Listed here is a single T cell receptor beta chain. Its antigen is unidentified. Isolated RNA was reverse transcribed into cDNA used as the sequencing template. The protocol was immunoSEQ multiplex PCR, while the TCRdb copy is restricted to in-frame clones and leaves out a portion. This sample has 110,000 or so clones; 55% to 70% occur once, and the top ten carry approximately 2.6%. This sample is part of a study of CD8+ T cells in alopecia areata. V was clipped by 0 bases and J by 0 bases, with 9 bases between them. This CDR3 spans 16 amino acids. CDR1 and CDR2 (germline): MNHEY, SMNVEV (reference sequence). Study conclusions and caveats: It was lesional scalp, especially alopecia totalis/universalis, that showed higher clonality than normal scalp.

Sorting separated CD4+ and CD8+ T cells out of PBMCs. Sample: CD4+ T cells sorted from blood. This sequence originates from a human donor in good health. V gene TRBV27 combines with J gene TRBJ2-4; D unresolved. CDR3 nucleotide sequence: TGTGCCAGCAGTTTATCGTGGAGATTAGCCAAAAACATTCAGTACTTC. It is translated as CASSLSWRLAKNIQYF.